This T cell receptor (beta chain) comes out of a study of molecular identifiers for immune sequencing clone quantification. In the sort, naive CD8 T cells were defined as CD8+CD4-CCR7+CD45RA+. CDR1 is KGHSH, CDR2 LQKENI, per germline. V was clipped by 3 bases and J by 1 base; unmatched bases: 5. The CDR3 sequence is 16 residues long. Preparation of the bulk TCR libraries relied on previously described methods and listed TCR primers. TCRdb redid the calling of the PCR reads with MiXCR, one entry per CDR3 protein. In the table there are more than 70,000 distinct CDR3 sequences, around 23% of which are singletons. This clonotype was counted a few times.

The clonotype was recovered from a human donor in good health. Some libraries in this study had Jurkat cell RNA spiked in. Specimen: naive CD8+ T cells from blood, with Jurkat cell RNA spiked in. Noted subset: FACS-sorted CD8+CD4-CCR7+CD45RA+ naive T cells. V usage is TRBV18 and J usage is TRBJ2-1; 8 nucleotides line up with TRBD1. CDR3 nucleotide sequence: TGTGCCAGCTCACCGGGAACAGGGGGGTCCTACAATGAGCAGTTCTTC. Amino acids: CASSPGTGGSYNEQFF.